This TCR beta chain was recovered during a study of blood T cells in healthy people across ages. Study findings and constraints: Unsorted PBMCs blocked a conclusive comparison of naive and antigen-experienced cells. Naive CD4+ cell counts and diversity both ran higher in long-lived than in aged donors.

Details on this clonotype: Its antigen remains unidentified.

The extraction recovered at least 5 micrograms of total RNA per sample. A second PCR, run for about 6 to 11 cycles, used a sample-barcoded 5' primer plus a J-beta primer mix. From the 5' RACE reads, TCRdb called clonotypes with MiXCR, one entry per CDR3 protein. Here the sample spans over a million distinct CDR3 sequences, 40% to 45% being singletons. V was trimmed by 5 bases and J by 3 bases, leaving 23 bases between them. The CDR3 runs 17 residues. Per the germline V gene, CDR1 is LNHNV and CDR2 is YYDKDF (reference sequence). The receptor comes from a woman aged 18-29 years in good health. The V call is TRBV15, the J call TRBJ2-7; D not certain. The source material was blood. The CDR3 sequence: CATSHQRNHRILYEQYF. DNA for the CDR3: TGTGCCACCAGCCACCAAAGAAATCATCGGATCCTCTACGAGCAGTACTTC.